A single sample is the source of the 4 T cell receptor beta chains below, sequenced in a study of T cells in Graves' hyperthyroidism and ophthalmopathy. The investigators amplified TCR beta CDR3 regions from RNA transcripts. Initially, a first-round RT-PCR of the TCR CDR3 employed the HTBI primer set. A single record per CDR3 protein comes from TCRdb applying MiXCR to the multiplex PCR reads. Among 690,000 or so distinct CDR3 sequences listed, roughly a sixth were seen once. Material: blood. These receptors all stem from a woman aged 45 to 65 with Graves' hyperthyroidism that later progressed to Graves' ophthalmopathy.

In the case of this clonotype: This sequence may be a read error, since a much larger clone differs from it by one base. V usage is TRBV6-2 or TRBV6-3 and J usage is TRBJ1-1, with no clear D. The CDR3 sequence is 13 residues long. CDR1 is MNHEY and CDR2 is SVGEGT in the germline V gene. Trimming left V 5 bases short and J 0 bases short, with 7 bases between. CDR3 bases: TGTGCCAGCAGTAGTAAAGTGAACACTGAAGCTTTCTTT. Translated, it gives CASSSKVNTEAFF.

This chain links TRBV2 with TRBJ2-1; D is unclear. CDR1 and CDR2 (germline): SNHLY, FYNNEI. Trimming left V 1 base short and J 15 bases short, with 10 bases between. This CDR3 has 11 residues. In DNA, the CDR3 is TGTGCCAGCAGTGAAGTAAGTTTTCCGTTCTTC. Its translation is CASSEVSFPFF.

J is TRBJ2-2 and V is TRBV5-1; the D is unclear. This CDR3 spans 15 amino acids. V was trimmed by 0 bases and J by 6 bases, leaving 12 bases between them. Germline V CDR1 and CDR2: SGHRS, YFSETQ. The CDR3 loop is CASSLEPSSAGELFF. The CDR3 nucleotides read TGCGCCAGCAGCTTGGAACCCTCATCTGCCGGGGAGCTGTTTTTT. Together with reference TRBV5-1 and TRBJ2-2, the CDR3 gives the full variable domain: KAGVTQTPRYLIKTRGQQVTLSCSPISGHRSVSWYQQTPGQGLQFLFEYFSETQRNKGNFPGRFSGRQFSNSRSEMNVSTLELGDSALYLCASSLEPSSAGELFFGEGSRLTVL.

This clonotype appeared many times. The chain is built from TRBV5-1 and TRBJ2-7; D not certain. V gave up 5 bases and J gave up 3 bases, with 12 bases separating them. CDR1 is SGHRS and CDR2 is YFSETQ in the germline V gene. The CDR3 consists of 13 residues. The CDR3 DNA sequence: TGCGCCAGCAGAGGTGTCTCCCTCTACGAGCAGTACTTC. The encoded protein is CASRGVSLYEQYF. The entire variable domain, with the rest obtained from reference TRBV5-1 and TRBJ2-7, is as follows: KAGVTQTPRYLIKTRGQQVTLSCSPISGHRSVSWYQQTPGQGLQFLFEYFSETQRNKGNFPGRFSGRQFSNSRSEMNVSTLELGDSALYLCASRGVSLYEQYFGPGTRLTVT.